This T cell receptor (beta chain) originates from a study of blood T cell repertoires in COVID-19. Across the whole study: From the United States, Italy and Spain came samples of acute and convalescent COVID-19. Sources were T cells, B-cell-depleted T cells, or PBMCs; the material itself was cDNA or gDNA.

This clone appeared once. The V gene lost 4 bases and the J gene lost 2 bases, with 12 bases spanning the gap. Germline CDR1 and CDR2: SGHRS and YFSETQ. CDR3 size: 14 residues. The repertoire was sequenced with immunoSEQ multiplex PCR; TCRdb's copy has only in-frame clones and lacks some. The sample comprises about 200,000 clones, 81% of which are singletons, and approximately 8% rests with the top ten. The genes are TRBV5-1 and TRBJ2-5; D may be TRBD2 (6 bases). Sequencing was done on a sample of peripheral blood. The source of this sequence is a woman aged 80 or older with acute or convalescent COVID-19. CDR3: CASSKEEGQETQYF. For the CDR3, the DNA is TGCGCCAGCAGCAAAGAGGAGGGTCAAGAGACCCAGTACTTC.